The 13 T cell receptor beta chains below come from one sample, sequenced in a study of T-cell memory formation after mild COVID-19. A single record per CDR3 protein comes from TCRdb applying MiXCR to the 5' RACE reads. The data contain some 280,000 distinct CDR3 sequences, roughly 17% of them singletons. The sequenced sample was PBMCs or a T cell subset sorted from them (not recorded which). Receptor source: a man aged 18-30 years who had mild COVID-19 (a few samples of this study predate the infection). Cell type and time point are not known.

The chain carries TRBV5-1 and TRBJ1-2, with 8 nucleotides matching TRBD1. With 2 bases clipped from V and 8 bases from J, the junction kept 8 bases outside the gene matches. Germline lookup yields CDR1 SGHRS and CDR2 YFSETQ. The CDR3 is 14 residues long. The CDR3 spells CASSFTPTGDGYTF. CDR3 sequence (DNA): TGCGCCAGCAGCTTTACCCCGACAGGGGACGGCTACACCTTC.

This clonotype has a handful of counts. The chain couples TRBV2 to TRBJ1-5; 8 nucleotides agree with TRBD1. The CDR3 runs to 13 residues. In germline, CDR1 is SNHLY, CDR2 FYNNEI. The junction had 6 bases not matched to a gene; V was cut back by 8 bases and J by 6 bases. CDR3 nucleotide sequence: TGTGCCAGCGAGGGACAGGTTTGTCAGCCCCAGCATTTT. This gives the protein CASEGQVCQPQHF.

The rearrangement links TRBV20-1 to TRBJ2-5, with D possibly TRBD2 on 7 matching bases. Trimming removed 6 bases at V and 6 bases at J, with 14 bases between. The V gene's germline CDR1 is DFQATT and CDR2 SNEGSKA (reference sequence). This CDR3 is built from 12 residues. CDR3 residues: CSAGGGGKTQYF. Here the CDR3 DNA reads TGCAGTGCAGGGGGGGGAGGGAAGACCCAGTACTTC.

This rearrangement joins TRBV12-5 to TRBJ2-2; D possibly corresponds to TRBD2 (5 bases). This CDR3 has 14 residues. Germline CDR1 LGHNT, CDR2 FRNRAP. V was trimmed by 7 bases and J by 7 bases, leaving 16 bases between them. The CDR3 DNA is TGTGCTAGTGCCCGAGGAGGCGGTTACGGGGAGCTGTTTTTT. This sequence encodes CASARGGGYGELFF.

In this sample, this clonotype turned up a few times. The CDR3 loop is CASKGGSYEQYF. CDR3 nucleotide sequence: TGTGCCAGCAAGGGCGGCTCCTACGAGCAGTACTTC. The chain links TRBV6-6 to TRBJ2-7; D gene ambiguous. The CDR3 has 12 residues. The germline V and J ends were trimmed by 7 bases and 0 bases, with 7 bases remaining between them. CDR1 and CDR2 from the germline V gene are MNHNY and SVGAGI (reference sequence).

V gene TRBV4-1 combines with J gene TRBJ1-6; no clear D gene. V was trimmed by 4 bases and J by 9 bases, leaving 13 bases between them. The CDR3 totals 14 residues. Germline assignment: CDR1 MGHRA and CDR2 YSYEKL. The CDR3: CASSPRRLGSPLHF. CDR3 coding DNA: TGCGCCAGCAGCCCGCGCAGGTTGGGTTCACCCCTCCACTTT.

This clonotype has at least ten counts. The chain links TRBV2 to TRBJ2-3, with D perhaps matching TRBD1 or TRBD2 (5 bases each). V shed 3 bases and J shed 3 bases, with 7 bases lying between them. This CDR3 comprises 13 residues. Germline V CDR1 and CDR2: SNHLY, FYNNEI. The CDR3 DNA reads TGTGCCAGCAGTGATGGGGGTACAGATACGCAGTATTTT. Its protein is CASSDGGTDTQYF. Combining the CDR3 with reference TRBV2 and TRBJ2-3 gives the whole variable domain EPEVTQTPSHQVTQMGQEVILRCVPISNHLYFYWYRQILGQKVEFLVSFYNNEISEKSEIFDDQFSVERPDGSNFTLKIRSTKLEDSAMYFCASSDGGTDTQYFGPGTRLTVL.

The V gene is TRBV4-3, the J gene TRBJ1-5; a weak D match, TRBD1 (6 bases). The V end was cut by 0 bases, the J end by 0 bases, with 6 bases between. This CDR3 is built from 15 residues. The germline CDR1 and CDR2 sequences are LGHNA and YSLEER. The DNA of the CDR3 is TGCGCCAGCAGCCAAGAACAGGGTAGCAATCAGCCCCAGCATTTT. Its translation: CASSQEQGSNQPQHF.

The chain joins TRBV6-5 to TRBJ2-3; D call uncertain. Per germline, CDR1 MNHEY and CDR2 SVGAGI. V gave up 2 bases and J gave up 0 bases, with 6 bases separating them. This CDR3 contains 14 residues. This chain's CDR3 is CASSYRLSTDTQYF. DNA of the CDR3: TGTGCCAGCAGTTACCGCCTCAGCACAGATACGCAGTATTTT.

This clonotype was observed a few times. J is TRBJ2-5 and V is TRBV5-5; D call uncertain. Trimming pared 2 bases from V and 4 bases from J, leaving 9 bases between. This CDR3 contains 13 residues. Germline values: CDR1 SGHKS, CDR2 YYEKEE (reference sequence). Here the CDR3 reads CASSFQVRETQYF. The CDR3 bases are TGTGCCAGCAGCTTCCAAGTTCGAGAGACCCAGTACTTC.

This clonotype was counted a few times. This rearrangement joins TRBV5-1 to TRBJ2-3; D ambiguous. Trimming cost V 0 bases and J 2 bases, with 13 bases left between them. CDR1 is SGHRS and CDR2 is YFSETQ in the germline V gene. This CDR3 has 16 amino acids. Here the CDR3 DNA reads TGCGCCAGCAGCTTGGTGTTACAGAGGTACACAGATACGCAGTATTTT. This translates into CASSLVLQRYTDTQYF.

The V call is TRBV12-3 or TRBV12-4, the J call TRBJ1-1; D not certain. The ends were cut back, 6 bases at V and 3 bases at J, with 17 bases in the middle. CDR3 length: 15 residues. CDR3 region: CASRLEPGRDTEAFF. As DNA, the CDR3 is TGTGCCAGCAGGCTCGAACCGGGGAGGGACACTGAAGCTTTCTTT.

V usage is TRBV4-3 and J usage is TRBJ2-1; TRBD1 aligns across 10 bases. Germline V CDR1 and CDR2: LGHNA, YSLEER. The CDR3 is 15 amino acids. The trim removed 1 base at V and 8 bases at J, leaving 5 bases unmatched. CDR3 nucleotides: TGCGCCAGCAGCCAAGGGACAGGGGGTTCAGATGAGCAGTTCTTC. Translating gives CASSQGTGGSDEQFF.